This TCR beta chain was sequenced in a study of cytomegalovirus exposure and HLA in healthy donors. Study findings and constraints: Data from an earlier analysis indicated that most TCR beta V segments were productive either about 87% or about 30% of the time. In a later analysis, donors in an Asian-associated ancestry cluster reportedly had fewer N-insertions in productive TCRs than the cohort mean. Presence/absence analyses rested on an assumption that sequencing depth was roughly uniform across donors. Being indistinguishable, some V segments were excluded, TRBV6-2 and TRBV6-3 among them.

This CDR3 is 15 amino acids long. CDR1 is MNHEY, CDR2 SVGAGI, per germline. With regard to this clone: As yet, its antigen is unknown. One junction end disagrees with the germline gene, perhaps due to a read error.

The PCR made use of 60 Vbeta and 13 Jbeta primers. Clones were read by immunoSEQ multiplex PCR, and TCRdb kept only the in-frame ones, dropping some. The table has 150,000 to 200,000 clones, 65% to 85% seen once. The clonotype originates from a woman aged 25 to 39 in good health and CMV-seropositive. Sequenced input: PBMCs. This rearrangement joins TRBV6-5 to TRBJ2-2, with D tentatively TRBD2 (5 bases). The CDR3 region is CASSYGSANAGELFF. The DNA of the CDR3 is TGTGCCAGCAGTTACGGGAGCGCGAACGCCGGGGAGCTGTTTTTT.